Shown below are 13 T cell receptor beta chains from a single sample sequenced in a study of blood T cell repertoires in COVID-19. Method: immunoSEQ multiplex PCR; TCRdb's copy keeps in-frame clones and lacks some. There are about 290,000 clones in the sample; roughly 80% occur only once, and around 4% lies in the top ten. Specimen: peripheral blood. These receptors were collected from a woman between 45 and 60 years old with active or convalescent COVID-19.

The chain combines TRBV5-5 with TRBJ2-3, with 10 bases lining up with TRBD1. The germline V gene has CDR1 SGHKS and CDR2 YYEKEE (reference sequence). The CDR3 length is 15 residues. V shed 4 bases, J shed 4 bases, and the junction held 6 bases outside the gene matches. The CDR3 spells CASSPGTGAPDTQYF. The DNA of the CDR3 is TGTGCCAGCAGCCCCGGGACAGGGGCTCCAGATACGCAGTATTTT. Full variable domain (outside the CDR3, taken from reference TRBV5-5 and TRBJ2-3): DAGVTQSPTHLIKTRGQQVTLRCSPISGHKSVSWYQQVLGQGPQFIFQYYEKEERGRGNFPDRFSARQFPNYSSELNVNALLLGDSALYLCASSPGTGAPDTQYFGPGTRLTVL.

CDR3 region: CASRSNLGGEQYF. CDR3 nucleotide sequence: TGTGCCAGCAGAAGCAACCTAGGAGGCGAGCAGTACTTC. The gene calls are TRBV2 and TRBJ2-5; D is possibly TRBD2 (5 bases). The J call may not be correct, given that the DNA end is closer to TRBJ2-7. The CDR3 runs 13 residues. CDR1 is SNHLY and CDR2 is FYNNEI in the germline V gene.

The V gene is TRBV19, the J gene TRBJ1-2, with 7 bases identical to TRBD1. V lost 6 bases to trimming and J lost 4 bases; unmatched junction nucleotides: 11. Germline-derived CDR1 and CDR2 are LNHDA and SQIVND (reference sequence). The CDR3 loop spans 15 amino acids. The CDR3 bases are TGTGCCAGTAGCCCTAGACAGGGACTTTTCTATGGCTACACCTTC. Encoded protein: CASSPRQGLFYGYTF.

The rearrangement uses TRBV5-8 and TRBJ1-1; D is unclear. The V end lost 4 bases, the J end lost 5 bases, and 9 bases lay between the germline ends. Germline CDR1 is SGHTS and CDR2 is YDEGEE. CDR3 length equals 12 residues. CDR3 nucleotide sequence: TGTGCCAGCAGCACCCGGAGGACTGAAGCTTTCTTT. Its protein is CASSTRRTEAFF.

The V gene is TRBV12-5, the J gene TRBJ1-1; possible D gene TRBD1, 6 bases. This CDR3 comprises 12 residues. Germline assignment: CDR1 LGHNT and CDR2 FRNRAP. Trimming took 3 bases from V and 8 from J, leaving 10 bases between them. The CDR3 DNA follows: TGTGCTAGTGGTTTAGGGGGTGGCGAAGCTTTCTTT. Protein sequence: CASGLGGGEAFF.

The chain couples TRBV14 to TRBJ2-7; a possible D gene is TRBD1 (5 bases). Trimming stripped 0 bases from V and 4 bases from J, with 13 bases between. This CDR3 is built from 15 residues. CDR1 is SGHDN, CDR2 FVKESK, per germline. The CDR3 sequence: CASSQDQGPLYEQYF. The DNA for the CDR3 is TGTGCCAGCAGCCAAGATCAGGGTCCCCTTTACGAGCAGTACTTC.

J is TRBJ2-2 and V is TRBV6-4, with no clear D. Germline assignment: CDR1 MRHNA and CDR2 SNTAGT. Trimming cost V 4 bases and J 5 bases, with 11 bases left between them. The CDR3 sequence is 14 residues long. The CDR3 region has the DNA TGTGCCAGCAGTGTTCGGTGGTTGACCGGGGAGCTGTTTTTT. Translating gives CASSVRWLTGELFF.

V gene TRBV5-1 combines with J gene TRBJ2-3; TRBD1 agrees at 8 bases. With V trimmed by 7 bases and J by 5 bases, 9 bases remained unmatched. Germline V gives CDR1 SGHRS, CDR2 YFSETQ. The CDR3 contains 14 residues. Here the CDR3 DNA reads TGCGCCAGCGCAAGGGGGACAGGTCAAGATACGCAGTATTTT. As protein: CASARGTGQDTQYF.

The V call is TRBV18, the J call TRBJ2-1; 8 bases map to TRBD1. CDR1 and CDR2 from the germline V gene are KGHSH and LQKENI. J lost 5 bases, V lost 6 bases, and 12 bases had no gene match. The CDR3 is 16 residues long. For the CDR3, the DNA is TGTGCCAGCTCCCGCATCGGACAGGGTAAGGACAATGAGCAGTTCTTC. Translation: CASSRIGQGKDNEQFF.

The chain uses TRBV5-4 and TRBJ2-3; 11 nucleotides match TRBD2. The CDR3 totals 20 residues. The ends lost 1 base at V and 4 bases at J; junction bases unmatched: 17. Germline assignment: CDR1 SGHNT and CDR2 YYREEE (reference sequence). This CDR3 is CASSLSARTSGRASADTQYF. The CDR3 coding sequence is TGTGCCAGCAGCTTGTCGGCCCGGACTAGCGGGCGGGCCTCCGCAGATACGCAGTATTTT.

This clone was seen just once. The V call is TRBV2, the J call TRBJ2-7; perhaps TRBD1 as D (5 bases). V was pared by 0 bases and J by 5 bases, with 11 bases between. CDR3 size: 14 residues. CDR1 SNHLY and CDR2 FYNNEI come from the germline V gene. CDR3 region: CASSEAGLDNEQYF. The DNA of the CDR3 is TGTGCCAGCAGTGAAGCGGGGCTAGATAACGAGCAGTACTTC.

The chain recombines TRBV7-2 with TRBJ1-1, with no clear D. The CDR3 has 13 amino acids. CDR1 is SGHTA, CDR2 FQGNSA, per germline. The ends were cut back, 5 bases at V and 1 base at J, with 8 bases in the middle. CDR3 in DNA: TGTGCCAGCAGCGCCAGAAGGAACACTGAAGCTTTCTTT. This sequence encodes CASSARRNTEAFF.

This chain joins TRBV27 and TRBJ2-7, with D perhaps TRBD2 (5 bases). Germline values: CDR1 MNHEY, CDR2 SMNVEV (reference sequence). The CDR3 has 14 residues. The V end lost 10 bases, the J end lost 0 bases, and 16 bases lay between the germline ends. The CDR3 here is CATRVASPSYEQYF. CDR3 in DNA: TGTGCCACCCGAGTAGCGTCACCCTCCTACGAGCAGTACTTC.